The rows below give T cell receptor beta chains drawn from one sample of a study of blood T cell repertoires in COVID-19. Using immunoSEQ multiplex PCR, the repertoire was profiled, and TCRdb retains in-frame clones only, with some absent. The repertoire holds about 260,000 clones, roughly nine tenths seen once, with around 2.2% in the top ten. Sequenced: peripheral blood. These receptor sequences come from a woman between 50 and 59 years old who had recovered from COVID-19. CDR3s include the opening cysteine and the closing phenylalanine or tryptophan. D genes are given only for firm matches. Clone sizes are given selectively: once, few, many, or a class where the clone is expanded.

V: TRBV11-2; D: TRBD1; J: TRBJ2-2; size: NA; DNA: TGTGCCAGCAGCTTGGGCCAGGGGGCCAACACCGGGGAGCTGTTTTTT; CDR3: CASSLGQGANTGELFF
V: TRBV19; D: NA; J: TRBJ1-4; size: NA; DNA: TGTGCCAGTAGCGGGAGGCGAACTAATGAAAAACTGTTTTTT; CDR3: CASSGRRTNEKLFF
V: TRBV5-1; D: TRBD1; J: TRBJ1-2; size: NA; DNA: TGCGCCAGCAGCTTGGCCAGACAGGGAGGTCCCTATGGCTACACCTTC; CDR3: CASSLARQGGPYGYTF
V: TRBV2; D: TRBD1; J: TRBJ1-2; size: many; DNA: TGTGCCAGCAGTGAAGCGTCAGGGGGGAAGAAAACCTTC; CDR3: CASSEASGGKKTF
V: TRBV10-3; D: TRBD1; J: TRBJ1-3; size: few; DNA: TGTGCCATCAGGGATATCGACAGGGGTATTGGAAACACCATATATTTT; CDR3: CAIRDIDRGIGNTIYF
V: TRBV19; D: NA; J: TRBJ2-7; size: NA; DNA: TGTGCCAGTAGTATAGGAGGCGGTTCCGAGCAGTACTTC; CDR3: CASSIGGGSEQYF
V: TRBV7-2; D: NA; J: TRBJ2-7; size: once; DNA: TGTGCCAGCAGCTTAGGAGGGGGAACCTACGAGCAGTACTTC; CDR3: CASSLGGGTYEQYF
V: TRBV18; D: NA; J: TRBJ2-3; size: NA; DNA: TGTGCCAGCTCACCACGAGCGGAGATCACAGATACGCAGTATTTT; CDR3: CASSPRAEITDTQYF
V: TRBV2; D: TRBD2; J: TRBJ2-3; size: few; DNA: TGTGCCAGCAGGCTGCGGGGGGTCGGGGGAGATACGCAGTATTTT; CDR3: CASRLRGVGGDTQYF
V: TRBV3-1/TRBV3-2; D: TRBD2; J: TRBJ2-5; size: NA; DNA: TGTGCCAGCGGCCCACTAGCGCAGGAAGAGACCCAGTACTTC; CDR3: CASGPLAQEETQYF
V: TRBV5-1; D: TRBD1; J: TRBJ1-2; size: NA; DNA: TGCGCCAGCACCCCAACCGCGACAGGGGTTGGCTACACCTTC; CDR3: CASTPTATGVGYTF
V: TRBV27; D: NA; J: TRBJ1-2; size: NA; DNA: TGTGCCAGCAGTGCCGACAACAGGGCCCACACCTTC; CDR3: CASSADNRAHTF
V: TRBV7-2; D: NA; J: TRBJ2-1; size: NA; DNA: TGTGCCAGCAGCCGCTCCGCGGGGCGGGACAATGAGCAGTTCTTC; CDR3: CASSRSAGRDNEQFF
V: TRBV7-9; D: NA; J: TRBJ2-6; size: NA; DNA: TGTGCCAGCAGCCCGAAGACAGTTTACTCTGGGGCCAACGTCCTGACTTTC; CDR3: CASSPKTVYSGANVLTF